The 20 T cell receptor beta chains listed next were all sequenced from one sample in a study of T cells expressing NK-cell markers. TCRdb reanalyzed the 5' RACE reads and collapses them to one entry per CDR3 protein, without DNA. The repertoire table contains hundreds of thousands of distinct CDR3 sequences. Sequencing was carried out using blood T cells: a sorted CD56 or NKG2C T cell subset, CD4+ or CD8+ T cells, or bulk PBMC T cells (not recorded which). Receptor source: a woman aged 18-69 years in good health.

J is TRBJ1-5 and V is TRBV6-1; TCRdb names TRBD1, which stays unverified in the absence of DNA. This CDR3 region has 16 residues. CDR1 MNHNS and CDR2 SASEGT come from the germline V gene. This chain's CDR3 is CASRATSGGSNQPQHF.

The V gene is TRBV2, the J gene TRBJ2-1. This CDR3 comprises 15 residues. CDR1 SNHLY and CDR2 FYNNEI come from the germline V gene. CDR3 region: CASKASGSSYNEQFF.

The V and J genes are TRBV10-3 and TRBJ2-5; TCRdb proposes TRBD1, but this gene call is untestable without DNA. In germline, CDR1 is ENHRY, CDR2 SYGVKD. This CDR3 has 12 residues. This chain's CDR3 is CASGQYQETQYF.

The chain employs TRBV18 and TRBJ2-1; TCRdb's D call, TRBD1, is unchecked because there is no DNA. The CDR3 spans 14 residues. CDR1 is KGHSH and CDR2 is LQKENI in the germline V gene. CDR3 sequence: CASSPPPLGNEQFF.

The chain carries TRBV7-9 and TRBJ2-3; the D call of TRBD2 rests on TCRdb alone, since no DNA is present to check it. Germline-derived CDR1 and CDR2 are SEHNR and FQNEAQ (reference sequence). The CDR3 runs to 14 residues. CDR3 region: CASSPGTGVNTQYF.

This chain joins TRBV12-3 or TRBV12-4 and TRBJ2-3; TCRdb gives TRBD1 as the D gene, but with no DNA this cannot be confirmed. The CDR3 is 15 residues long. The CDR3 reads CASSADRASTDTQYF.

The rearrangement links TRBV7-2 to TRBJ2-4; TCRdb outputs TRBD1, but without DNA this stays unchecked. The germline CDR1 and CDR2 sequences are SGHTA and FQGNSA. This CDR3 spans 13 amino acids. The CDR3 spells CASSLGRSNIQYF.

CDR3 protein: CASSPVGLDLETQYF. The chain couples TRBV7-2 to TRBJ2-5; TCRdb gives TRBD2 as the D gene, but with no DNA this cannot be confirmed. CDR1 is SGHTA, CDR2 FQGNSA, per germline. The CDR3 is made up of 15 amino acids.

V usage is TRBV20-1 and J usage is TRBJ2-1. Germline V gene data show CDR1 as DFQATT and CDR2 as SNEGSKA (reference sequence). This CDR3 region has 12 residues. CDR3 amino acids: CSALSGYNEQFF.

This chain joins TRBV11-2 and TRBJ2-1; TCRdb's assignment of TRBD1 cannot be checked, as there is no DNA. Germline V lookup: CDR1 SGHAT, CDR2 FQNNGV. This CDR3 comprises 14 residues. The CDR3 reads CASSFDRDRYEQFF.

V usage is TRBV15 and J usage is TRBJ2-5; the TCRdb call, TRBD2, lacks DNA for checking. There are 16 residues in the CDR3. From germline, CDR1 is LNHNV and CDR2 YYDKDF (reference sequence). CDR3 amino acids: CATSRGAGTSEETQYF.

The chain combines TRBV24-1 with TRBJ2-7; the TCRdb D gene call, TRBD1, has no DNA to confirm it. This CDR3 has 12 residues. In germline, CDR1 is KGHDR, CDR2 SFDVKD. The CDR3 reads CATSLQGYEQYF.

V usage is TRBV5-6 and J usage is TRBJ2-3. CDR3 size: 15 residues. Germline V gene sequence: CDR1 SGHDT, CDR2 YYEEEE. CDR3 amino acids: CASSFVSGRTDTQYF.

This chain uses TRBV6-2 or TRBV6-3 with TRBJ1-6. Germline loops: CDR1 MNHEY, CDR2 SVGEGT. The CDR3 sequence is 12 residues long. CDR3 loop: CARERVTVPLHF.

V gene TRBV9 combines with J gene TRBJ1-2; TCRdb's D call, TRBD1, is unchecked because there is no DNA. Per the germline V gene, CDR1 is SGDLS and CDR2 is YYNGEE. CDR3 length equals 14 residues. CDR3 residues: CASSARAPDYGYTF.

The rearrangement links TRBV4-3 to TRBJ1-1. CDR3 size: 12 residues. Germline values: CDR1 LGHNA, CDR2 YSLEER. Here the CDR3 reads CASSQGHTEAFF.

V usage is TRBV20-1 and J usage is TRBJ2-3; as DNA is missing, the TRBD2 call by TCRdb cannot be tested. Per the germline V gene, CDR1 is DFQATT and CDR2 is SNEGSKA (reference sequence). The CDR3 extends over 16 amino acids. The CDR3 sequence: CSARPPRAGVADTQYF.

V and J are TRBV11-2 and TRBJ1-2; TCRdb returns TRBD1, unconfirmable since there is no DNA. Germline CDR1 reads SGHAT; CDR2 reads FQNNGV. This CDR3 comprises 14 residues. CDR3 amino acids: CASSIRGRGYGYTF. Full variable domain (outside the CDR3, taken from reference TRBV11-2 and TRBJ1-2): EAGVAQSPRYKIIEKRQSVAFWCNPISGHATLYWYQQILGQGPKLLIQFQNNGVVDDSQLPKDRFSAERLKGVDSTLKIQPAKLEDSAVYLCASSIRGRGYGYTFGSGTRLTVV.

The chain has TRBV7-2 and TRBJ2-7; TCRdb calls TRBD1, which cannot be checked without DNA. The CDR3 sequence is 14 residues long. Germline V gene lookup returns CDR1 SGHTA and CDR2 FQGNSA. The CDR3 loop reads CASSVTGYGYEQYF.

This chain uses TRBV7-9 with TRBJ2-7; TCRdb returns TRBD1, unconfirmable since there is no DNA. This CDR3 comprises 15 residues. The germline CDR1 and CDR2 sequences are SEHNR and FQNEAQ (reference sequence). CDR3 region: CASSLGGTGDYEQYF.